A single sample is the source of the 32 T cell receptor beta chains below, sequenced in a study of CD8 T cells in acute hepatitis C reinfection. Time point here: naive CD8 control sorted from an acute-time-point sample. Produced via immunoSEQ multiplex PCR; TCRdb's table is partial and in-frame only. The sample shows 30,000 to 45,000 clones, approximately 85% of them seen only once. The specimen sequenced was naive CD8+ T cells from PBMCs. These receptors were collected from a woman in her late teens or twenties who spontaneously cleared hepatitis C infection.

The chain couples TRBV19 to TRBJ2-7; D is possibly TRBD1 (6 bases). Germline CDR1 and CDR2: LNHDA and SQIVND (reference sequence). The germline V and J ends were trimmed by 5 bases and 2 bases, with 10 bases remaining between them. The CDR3 has 13 residues. CDR3 coding DNA: TGTGCCAGTAGTGCCGCAGGGGCCTACGAGCAGTACTTC. Translated, it gives CASSAAGAYEQYF. Full variable domain (outside the CDR3, taken from reference TRBV19 and TRBJ2-7): DGGITQSPKYLFRKEGQNVTLSCEQNLNHDAMYWYRQDPGQGLRLIYYSQIVNDFQKGDIAEGYSVSREKKESFPLTVTSAQKNPTAFYLCASSAAGAYEQYFGPGTRLTVT.

The chain uses TRBV9 and TRBJ2-7; tentatively, D is TRBD2 (6 bases). V lost 0 bases, J lost 7 bases, and 11 bases lay in between. There are 13 residues in the CDR3. Germline assignment: CDR1 SGDLS and CDR2 YYNGEE. Written as DNA, the CDR3 is TGTGCCAGCAGCGTAGGGGGGGACTTTGAGCAGTACTTC. Its protein is CASSVGGDFEQYF.

The V and J genes are TRBV5-1 and TRBJ2-3, with 11 bases lining up with TRBD2. CDR1 and CDR2 (germline): SGHRS, YFSETQ. The CDR3 contains 16 residues. V was clipped by 6 bases and J by 6 bases; unmatched bases: 12. CDR3 protein: CASTDFLAGGEDTQYF. The CDR3 bases are TGCGCCAGCACAGACTTTCTAGCGGGAGGTGAGGATACGCAGTATTTT.

The CDR3 protein is CASSQGYTGFIYGYTF. Here the CDR3 DNA reads TGCGCCAGCAGCCAGGGATACACAGGGTTTATCTATGGCTACACCTTC. The chain employs TRBV4-1 and TRBJ1-2; D is perhaps TRBD1 (6 bases). The CDR3 runs 16 residues. Germline loops: CDR1 MGHRA, CDR2 YSYEKL. V lost 3 bases and J lost 4, with 18 bases in between.

The V gene is TRBV27, the J gene TRBJ1-3; D gene uncertain. Germline-derived CDR1 and CDR2 are MNHEY and SMNVEV (reference sequence). The CDR3 totals 12 residues. Trimming removed 3 bases at V and 2 bases at J, with 2 bases between. The DNA for the CDR3 is TGTGCCAGCAGTTTGCCTGGAAACACCATATATTTT. It codes for CASSLPGNTIYF.

The V gene is TRBV5-1, the J gene TRBJ2-2; 10 positions match TRBD2. Germline loops: CDR1 SGHRS, CDR2 YFSETQ. CDR3 size: 16 residues. V was clipped by 4 bases and J by 2 bases; unmatched bases: 5. The CDR3 region is CASSGTSGKNTGELFF. As DNA, the CDR3 is TGCGCCAGCAGCGGAACTAGCGGGAAAAACACCGGGGAGCTGTTTTTT. The variable domain in full, with the rest retrieved from reference TRBV5-1 and TRBJ2-2, is KAGVTQTPRYLIKTRGQQVTLSCSPISGHRSVSWYQQTPGQGLQFLFEYFSETQRNKGNFPGRFSGRQFSNSRSEMNVSTLELGDSALYLCASSGTSGKNTGELFFGEGSRLTVL.

The chain links TRBV11-2 to TRBJ2-1, with unresolved D. Germline CDR1 reads SGHAT; CDR2 reads FQNNGV. V was clipped by 3 bases and J by 9 bases, with 12 bases between them. This CDR3 has 13 residues. The CDR3 coding sequence is TGTGCCAGCAGCTTTAACGCCGCCGGTGAGCAGTTCTTC. The encoded protein is CASSFNAAGEQFF. Full variable domain (rest looked up from reference TRBV11-2 and TRBJ2-1): EAGVAQSPRYKIIEKRQSVAFWCNPISGHATLYWYQQILGQGPKLLIQFQNNGVVDDSQLPKDRFSAERLKGVDSTLKIQPAKLEDSAVYLCASSFNAAGEQFFGPGTRLTVL.

The rearrangement uses TRBV11-3 and TRBJ2-5; a possible D gene is TRBD1 (5 bases). Trimming took off 5 bases at V and 7 bases at J, with 14 bases between the two ends. CDR3 size: 13 residues. Per germline, CDR1 SGHNT and CDR2 YENEEA. CDR3 amino acids: CASSPSGSGTQYF. The CDR3 DNA reads TGTGCCAGCAGCCCGTCAGGGTCGGGGACCCAGTACTTC.

Only one count was recorded for this clone. The J gene is TRBJ2-3, the V gene TRBV7-8, with D hard to call. This CDR3 has 14 amino acids. Germline V gives CDR1 SGHVS, CDR2 FQNEAQ. The V and J ends lost 0 bases and 2 bases respectively, with 6 bases between them. CDR3 DNA sequence: TGTGCCAGCAGCTTAGCTGGCGACACAGATACGCAGTATTTT. It translates to CASSLAGDTDTQYF.

The chain has TRBV19 and TRBJ1-5, with D tentatively TRBD1 (5 bases). V was pared by 3 bases and J by 5 bases, with 14 bases between. Germline CDR1 LNHDA, CDR2 SQIVND (reference sequence). The CDR3 loop spans 15 amino acids. The CDR3 DNA follows: TGTGCCAGTAGTATTGGGGGAGTAAGCTATCAGCCCCAGCATTTT. As protein: CASSIGGVSYQPQHF.

The chain has TRBV6-1 and TRBJ1-3; D not resolved. V was pared by 4 bases and J by 0 bases, with 7 bases between. CDR3 length: 14 residues. Germline CDR1 reads MNHNS; CDR2 reads SASEGT. The CDR3 region is CASSVMGSGNTIYF. The CDR3 coding sequence is TGTGCCAGCAGTGTTATGGGCTCTGGAAACACCATATATTTT.

The genes are TRBV6-1 and TRBJ2-7, with TRBD2 as a possible D gene (6 bases). V lost 2 bases to trimming and J lost 2 bases, with 7 bases between them. This CDR3 is built from 13 residues. Germline CDR1 MNHNS, CDR2 SASEGT. CDR3 loop: CASSESGAYEQYF. The CDR3 coding sequence is TGTGCCAGCAGTGAATCGGGAGCCTACGAGCAGTACTTC.

V and J are TRBV30 and TRBJ1-5; TRBD1 aligns across 8 bases. Losses at the gene ends were 3 bases for V and 9 bases for J; bases not matched to a gene: 13. The CDR3 covers 15 residues. Germline CDR1 reads GTSNPN; CDR2 reads SVGIG (reference sequence). The CDR3 nucleotides read TGTGCCTGGAGCGGGACAGGTTGGGGAAGAATGCCCCAGCATTTT. Its translation: CAWSGTGWGRMPQHF.

The chain combines TRBV6-1 with TRBJ1-2; D is unresolved. There are 13 residues in the CDR3. The ends were cut back, 1 base at V and 0 bases at J, with 3 bases in the middle. Germline V gene sequence: CDR1 MNHNS, CDR2 SASEGT. The CDR3 spells CASSEGANYGYTF. CDR3 bases: TGTGCCAGCAGTGAAGGAGCTAACTATGGCTACACCTTC.

This rearrangement joins TRBV6-5 to TRBJ1-1; D gene unclear. Trimming removed 7 bases from V and 7 bases from J, with 19 bases in between. CDR3 length: 14 amino acids. The germline CDR1 and CDR2 sequences are MNHEY and SVGAGI. CDR3 amino acids: CASKLYLGQSEAFF. In nucleotides, the CDR3 is TGTGCCAGCAAATTGTATCTCGGGCAGAGTGAAGCTTTCTTT.

This chain joins TRBV7-3 and TRBJ2-2; TRBD1 agrees at 8 bases. Germline values: CDR1 SGHTA, CDR2 FQGTGA. V lost 5 bases to trimming and J lost 5 bases; unmatched junction nucleotides: 4. The CDR3 contains 14 residues. CDR3 DNA: TGTGCCAGCAGCCACACAGGGGGAACCGGGGAGCTGTTTTTT. Amino acids: CASSHTGGTGELFF.

This clone occurred a few times. The V and J genes are TRBV10-3 and TRBJ2-3, with D maybe TRBD2 (7 bases). V shed 8 bases and J shed 5 bases, with 32 bases lying between them. The germline gives CDR1 ENHRY, CDR2 SYGVKD. This CDR3 has 19 amino acids. The DNA for the CDR3 is TGTGCCATCGCAGGGGCGGGAGTTCTCTCTCTCGGTTCGTTAGATACGCAGTATTTT. The encoded protein is CAIAGAGVLSLGSLDTQYF.

The chain combines TRBV14 with TRBJ2-5; 12 bases line up with TRBD2. The CDR3 is 15 amino acids. The V and J ends lost 4 bases and 6 bases, in that order; junction bases with no gene match: 6. In germline, CDR1 is SGHDN, CDR2 FVKESK. DNA for the CDR3: TGTGCCAGCAGCCCGTGGACTAGCGGGAAGCAGACCCAGTACTTC. Translating it yields CASSPWTSGKQTQYF. The full variable domain, rest sourced from reference TRBV14 and TRBJ2-5, is EAGVTQFPSHSVIEKGQTVTLRCDPISGHDNLYWYRRVMGKEIKFLLHFVKESKQDESGMPNNRFLAERTGGTYSTLKVQPAELEDSGVYFCASSPWTSGKQTQYFGPGTRLLVL.

The gene calls are TRBV28 and TRBJ1-5, with 9 bases that match TRBD1. The CDR3 contains 16 residues. V gave up 6 bases and J gave up 6 bases; unmatched junction bases: 12. Germline V lookup: CDR1 MDHEN, CDR2 SYDVKM. CDR3 coding DNA: TGTGCCAGCAGCCCCGGGACAGGGAGTCACTCTCAGCCCCAGCATTTT. It specifies CASSPGTGSHSQPQHF.

V usage is TRBV7-3 and J usage is TRBJ2-2; unclear D gene. This CDR3 spans 13 amino acids. V lost 2 bases to trimming and J lost 1 base, with 2 bases between them. CDR1 and CDR2 from the germline V gene are SGHTA and FQGTGA. The DNA for the CDR3 is TGTGCCAGCAGCTTAGGGAACACCGGGGAGCTGTTTTTT. Amino acids: CASSLGNTGELFF.

The chain links TRBV4-2 to TRBJ1-1; D gene uncertain. Germline V lookup: CDR1 LGHNA, CDR2 YNFKEQ. The CDR3 has 15 residues. Between the trimmed V and J ends, which lost 1 base and 2 bases, there was a span of 11 bases. This CDR3 is CASSQVMGVNTEAFF. DNA of the CDR3: TGTGCCAGCAGCCAAGTTATGGGCGTTAACACTGAAGCTTTCTTT.

The genes are TRBV10-3 and TRBJ2-2, with 14 bases that match TRBD2. CDR1 and CDR2 (germline): ENHRY, SYGVKD. V lost 2 bases and J lost 2; bases outside the gene matches: 10. The length of the CDR3 is 20 residues. This chain's CDR3 is CAISEPDRTSGGINTGELFF. The DNA of the CDR3 is TGTGCCATCAGTGAGCCAGACCGGACTAGCGGGGGGATCAACACCGGGGAGCTGTTTTTT.

In its sample, this clone was seen once. This chain joins TRBV19 and TRBJ2-1, with 7 nucleotides matching TRBD1. The CDR3 contains 13 residues. Germline V gene lookup returns CDR1 LNHDA and CDR2 SQIVND (reference sequence). The V gene end was trimmed by 3 bases and the J gene end by 6 bases; junction bases not matched to a gene: 2. CDR3 amino acids: CASSMTGLNEQFF. CDR3 in DNA: TGTGCCAGTAGTATGACAGGGCTCAATGAGCAGTTCTTC.

The chain combines TRBV6-5 with TRBJ1-2; D gene uncertain. The V end lost 4 bases, the J end lost 8 bases, and 8 bases lay between the germline ends. Germline loops: CDR1 MNHEY, CDR2 SVGAGI. This CDR3 is 11 amino acids long. The CDR3: CASSFGVGYTF. The CDR3 DNA is TGTGCCAGCAGTTTTGGGGTCGGCTACACCTTC.

J is TRBJ2-3 and V is TRBV27; 11 positions agree with TRBD2. CDR1 is MNHEY, CDR2 SMNVEV, per germline (reference sequence). The CDR3 sequence is 18 residues long. The trim removed 1 base at V and 0 bases at J, leaving 6 bases unmatched. The CDR3 coding sequence is TGTGCCAGCAGTTTATTTGGGACTAGCGGAGCGAGCACAGATACGCAGTATTTT. Translated: CASSLFGTSGASTDTQYF.

The genes are TRBV5-6 and TRBJ2-1; no definite D call. V lost 4 bases, J lost 5 bases, and 16 bases lay in between. CDR3 size: 15 residues. Per the germline V gene, CDR1 is SGHDT and CDR2 is YYEEEE. The CDR3: CASSLRSGRDNEQFF. The CDR3 bases are TGTGCCAGCAGCCTTAGGTCCGGTCGCGACAATGAGCAGTTCTTC.

The J gene is TRBJ2-7, the V gene TRBV6-1; a possible D gene is TRBD2 (6 bases). Germline V gives CDR1 MNHNS, CDR2 SASEGT. V was shortened by 8 bases and J by 0 bases, with 11 bases between the two germline ends. This CDR3 is 13 amino acids long. Written as DNA, the CDR3 is TGTGCCAGCGACGGGGGAAGCTCCTACGAGCAGTACTTC. Amino acid sequence: CASDGGSSYEQYF.

The genes are TRBV5-6 and TRBJ1-1; no clear D gene. V was shortened by 0 bases and J by 8 bases, with 8 bases between the two germline ends. CDR1 is SGHDT, CDR2 YYEEEE, per germline. CDR3 size: 12 residues. Here the CDR3 reads CASSLDGLEAFF. In nucleotides, the CDR3 is TGTGCCAGCAGCTTGGACGGGTTGGAAGCTTTCTTT.

This chain uses TRBV27 with TRBJ2-7; D is perhaps TRBD1 or TRBD2 (5 bases each). V lost 5 bases, J lost 0 bases, and 17 bases lay in between. Germline assignment: CDR1 MNHEY and CDR2 SMNVEV (reference sequence). The CDR3 consists of 16 residues. Here the CDR3 reads CASSLSTSGTSYEQYF. CDR3 bases: TGTGCCAGCAGTCTTTCGACTTCCGGGACCTCCTACGAGCAGTACTTC.

The chain joins TRBV19 to TRBJ2-1; 9 bases align to TRBD2. Germline assignment: CDR1 LNHDA and CDR2 SQIVND (reference sequence). V was pared by 3 bases and J by 5 bases, with 5 bases of the junction left unmatched. There are 15 residues in the CDR3. DNA for the CDR3: TGTGCCAGTAGTATTCTAGCGGGGAGAAACAATGAGCAGTTCTTC. It specifies CASSILAGRNNEQFF.

The chain combines TRBV27 with TRBJ2-1, with D tentatively TRBD2 (6 bases). The germline V gene has CDR1 MNHEY and CDR2 SMNVEV (reference sequence). V was cut by 1 base and J by 7 bases, with 17 bases left in between. This CDR3 has 16 amino acids. The CDR3 sequence: CASSLYYSSAGNEQFF. CDR3 sequence (DNA): TGTGCCAGCAGTTTATATTACAGTTCGGCGGGGAATGAGCAGTTCTTC.

This chain connects TRBV11-2 to TRBJ2-1; 8 bases line up with TRBD2. The CDR3 contains 15 residues. Germline CDR1 and CDR2: SGHAT and FQNNGV. V lost 7 bases and J lost 4; bases outside the gene matches: 9. The CDR3 here is CASIRATSVYNEQFF. The CDR3 DNA follows: TGTGCCAGCATCCGCGCGACTAGCGTTTACAATGAGCAGTTCTTC.